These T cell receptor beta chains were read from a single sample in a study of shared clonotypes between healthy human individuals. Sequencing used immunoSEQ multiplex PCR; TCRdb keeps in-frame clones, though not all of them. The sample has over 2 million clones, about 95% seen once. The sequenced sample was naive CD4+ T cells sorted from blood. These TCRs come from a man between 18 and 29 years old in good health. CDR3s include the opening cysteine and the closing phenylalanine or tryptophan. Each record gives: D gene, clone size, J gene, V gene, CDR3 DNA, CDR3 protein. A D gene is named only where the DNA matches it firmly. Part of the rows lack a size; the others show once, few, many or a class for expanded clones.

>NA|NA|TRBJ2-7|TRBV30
TGTGCCTGGAGTGTAGGGGTTGGTGGGTACGAGCAGTACTTC
CAWSVGVGGYEQYF
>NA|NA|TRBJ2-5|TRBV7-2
TGTGCCAGCAGCTCACACTTAGGGGGGACCCAGTACTTC
CASSSHLGGTQYF
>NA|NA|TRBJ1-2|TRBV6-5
TGTGCCAGCAGGGGGGGTCAAACCTCGAACTATGGCTACACCTTC
CASRGGQTSNYGYTF
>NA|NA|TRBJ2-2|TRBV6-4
TGTGCCAGCAGGCAAGGGCTCGGGGAGCTGTTTTTT
CASRQGLGELFF
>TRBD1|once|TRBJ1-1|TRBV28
TGTGCCAGCAGTTTAAGAACGGGACAGATTGACACTGAAGCTTTCTTT
CASSLRTGQIDTEAFF
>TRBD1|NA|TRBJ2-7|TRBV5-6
TGTGCCAGCAGCTTTATAGGGGGCTCGGAGGAGCAGTACTTC
CASSFIGGSEEQYF
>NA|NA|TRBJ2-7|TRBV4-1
TGCGCCAGCAGCCAGGGCATTACTTCCTACGAGCAGTACTTC
CASSQGITSYEQYF
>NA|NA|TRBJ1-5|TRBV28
TGTGCCAGCAGACCGACAGGAAACGGCAATCAGCCCCAGCATTTT
CASRPTGNGNQPQHF
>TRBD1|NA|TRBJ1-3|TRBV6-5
TGTGCCAGCAACGGACAGGGGGTATCTGGAAACACCATATATTTT
CASNGQGVSGNTIYF
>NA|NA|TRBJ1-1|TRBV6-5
TGTGCCAGCAGTTACTATGGTACAGACAAAAACACTGAAGCTTTCTTT
CASSYYGTDKNTEAFF
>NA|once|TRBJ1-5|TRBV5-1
TGCGCCAGCAGCCACCGGGGCCTGGAGGATCAGCCCCAGCATTTT
CASSHRGLEDQPQHF
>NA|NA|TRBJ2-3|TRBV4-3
TGCGCCAGCAGCCAAGGTTCAGATACGCAGTATTTT
CASSQGSDTQYF
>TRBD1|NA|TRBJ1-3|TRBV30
TGTGCCTGGAGACACGGGACAGGGAACACCATATATTTT
CAWRHGTGNTIYF
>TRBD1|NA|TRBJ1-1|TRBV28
TGTGCCAGCAGCACCAACGGACAGGGAAGCACTGAAGCTTTCTTT
CASSTNGQGSTEAFF
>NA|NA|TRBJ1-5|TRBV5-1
TGCGCCAGCAGCTTGGGCCCGGGGAGTAATCAGCCCCAGCATTTT
CASSLGPGSNQPQHF
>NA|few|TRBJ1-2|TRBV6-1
TGTGCCAGCAGTGATACCCGCTATGGCTACACCTTC
CASSDTRYGYTF
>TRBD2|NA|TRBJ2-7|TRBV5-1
TGCGCCAGCAGCCCTCGGACTAGCGGGAGCTCAGACGAGCAGTACTTC
CASSPRTSGSSDEQYF
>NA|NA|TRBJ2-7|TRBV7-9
TGTGCCAGCAGCCCTACCTCAGGGGTAGCCCTCAACGAGCAGTACTTC
CASSPTSGVALNEQYF
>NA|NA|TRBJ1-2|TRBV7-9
TGTGCCAGCAGCTTAGGAGGGTTGTCGAGTGGCTACACCTTC
CASSLGGLSSGYTF
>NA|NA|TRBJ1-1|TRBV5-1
TGCGCCAGCAGCTTGGAAAACCGGGACACCGAGCTCATGAACACTGAAGCTTTCTTT
CASSLENRDTELMNTEAFF
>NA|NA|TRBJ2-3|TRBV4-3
TGCGCCAGCAGCCAAGGAGAGACAGATACGCAGTATTTT
CASSQGETDTQYF
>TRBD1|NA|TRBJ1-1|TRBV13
TGTGCCAGCAGTGCAACGACAGGGGGGCTGAACACTGAAGCTTTCTTT
CASSATTGGLNTEAFF
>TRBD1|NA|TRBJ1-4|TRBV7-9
TGTGCCAGCAGCTCGGACAGGGCTAATGAAAAACTGTTTTTT
CASSSDRANEKLFF
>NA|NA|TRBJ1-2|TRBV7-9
TGTGCCAGCAGCTTAACCTCCAGGGCGGACTATGGCTACACCTTC
CASSLTSRADYGYTF
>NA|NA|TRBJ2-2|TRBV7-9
TGTGCCAGCACCCGAGGGGGGGTTACAAACACCGGGGAGCTGTTTTTT
CASTRGGVTNTGELFF
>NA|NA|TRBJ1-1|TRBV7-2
TGTGCCAGCAGCCTACGGGAAAACAGGGTGGGCACTGAAGCTTTCTTT
CASSLRENRVGTEAFF
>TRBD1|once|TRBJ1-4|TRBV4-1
TGCGCCAGCAGCCCACAGGGGGGACCTAATGAAAAACTGTTTTTT
CASSPQGGPNEKLFF
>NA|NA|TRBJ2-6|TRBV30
TGTGCCTGGACTAACGGGGCCAACGTCCTGACTTTC
CAWTNGANVLTF
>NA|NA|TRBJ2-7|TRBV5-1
TGCGCCAGCAGCTTTTCCGTTAGCTCCTACGAGCAGTACTTC
CASSFSVSSYEQYF
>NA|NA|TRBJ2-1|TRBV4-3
TGCGCCAGCAGCCAAGATTGGGGACACCCGATCTACAATGAGCAGTTCTTC
CASSQDWGHPIYNEQFF
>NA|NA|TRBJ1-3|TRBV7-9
TGTGCCAGCAGCTTGGGGGTGGGAAACACCATATATTTT
CASSLGVGNTIYF
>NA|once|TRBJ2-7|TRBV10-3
TGTGCCATCAGTGAGATGGGTAGGGATCCCTCCTACGAGCAGTACTTC
CAISEMGRDPSYEQYF
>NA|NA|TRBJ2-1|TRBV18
TGTGCCAGCTCACCACTACCCCGGGACACATACAATGAGCAGTTCTTC
CASSPLPRDTYNEQFF
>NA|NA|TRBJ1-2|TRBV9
TGTGCCAGCAGCCGCGACAGGAACTATGGCTACACCTTC
CASSRDRNYGYTF
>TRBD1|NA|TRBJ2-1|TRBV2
TGTGCCAGCAGTGCCCGGGACAGGGGTTCCAATGAGCAGTTCTTC
CASSARDRGSNEQFF
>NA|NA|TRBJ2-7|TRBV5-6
TGTGCCAGCAGCTTGTCCCCAGGGACGAGGGAGCAGTACTTC
CASSLSPGTREQYF
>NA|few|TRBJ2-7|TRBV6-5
TGTGCCAGCAGTTACCGGCACGAGCAGTACTTC
CASSYRHEQYF
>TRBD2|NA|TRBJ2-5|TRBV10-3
TGTGCCATCAGTGATAATCCTAGCGGGAGGGCCGGGGAGACCCAGTACTTC
CAISDNPSGRAGETQYF
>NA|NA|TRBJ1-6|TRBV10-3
TGTGCCATCAGTGAGTTGTTGAGCTCCTATAATTCACCCCTCCACTTT
CAISELLSSYNSPLHF
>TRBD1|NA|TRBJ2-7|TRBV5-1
TGCGCCAGCGGAAATCGGGGGACAGGGCCCTACGAGCAGTACTTC
CASGNRGTGPYEQYF
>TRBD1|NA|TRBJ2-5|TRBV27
TGTGCCAGCAGTGCCGCACAGGGGCGCGGGGAGACCCAGTACTTC
CASSAAQGRGETQYF
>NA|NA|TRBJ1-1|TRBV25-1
TGTGCCAGCGTCCAGGGGACGAACACTGAAGCTTTCTTT
CASVQGTNTEAFF
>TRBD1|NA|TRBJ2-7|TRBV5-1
TGCGCCAGCAGGACAGGGCTTACTAACGAGCAGTACTTC
CASRTGLTNEQYF
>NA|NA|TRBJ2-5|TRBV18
TGTGCCAGCTCACCCCTTTTGTACCAAGAGACCCAGTACTTC
CASSPLLYQETQYF